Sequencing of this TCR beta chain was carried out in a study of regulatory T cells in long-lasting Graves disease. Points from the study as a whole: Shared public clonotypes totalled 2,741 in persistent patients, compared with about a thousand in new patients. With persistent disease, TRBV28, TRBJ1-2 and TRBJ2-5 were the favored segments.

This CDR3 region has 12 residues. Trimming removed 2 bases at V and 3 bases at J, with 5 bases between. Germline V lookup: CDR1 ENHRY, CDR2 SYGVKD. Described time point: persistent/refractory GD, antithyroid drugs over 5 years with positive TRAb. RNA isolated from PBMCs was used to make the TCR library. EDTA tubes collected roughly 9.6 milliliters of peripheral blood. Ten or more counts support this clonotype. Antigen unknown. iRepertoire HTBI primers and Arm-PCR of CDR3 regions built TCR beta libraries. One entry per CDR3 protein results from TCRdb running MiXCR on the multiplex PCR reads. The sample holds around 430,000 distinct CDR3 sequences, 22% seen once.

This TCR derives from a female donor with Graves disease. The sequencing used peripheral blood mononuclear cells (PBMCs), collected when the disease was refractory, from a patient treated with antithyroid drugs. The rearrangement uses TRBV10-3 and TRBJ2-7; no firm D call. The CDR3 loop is CAISEGYYEQYF. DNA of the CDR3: TGTGCCATCAGTGAGGGGTACTACGAGCAGTACTTC.